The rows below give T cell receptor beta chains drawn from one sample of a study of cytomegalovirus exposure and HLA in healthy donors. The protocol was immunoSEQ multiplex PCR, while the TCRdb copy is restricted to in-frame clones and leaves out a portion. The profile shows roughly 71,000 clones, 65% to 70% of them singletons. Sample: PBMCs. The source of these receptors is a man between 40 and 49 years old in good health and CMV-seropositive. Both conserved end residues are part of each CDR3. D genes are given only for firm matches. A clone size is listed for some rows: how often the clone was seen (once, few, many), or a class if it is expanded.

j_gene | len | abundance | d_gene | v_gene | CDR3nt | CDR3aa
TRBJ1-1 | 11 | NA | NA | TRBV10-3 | TGTGCCATCAGGTATAACACTGAAGCTTTCTTT | CAIRYNTEAFF
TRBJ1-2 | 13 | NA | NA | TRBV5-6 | TGTGCCAGCGGCACGGGTTCTTCCTATGGCTACACCTTC | CASGTGSSYGYTF
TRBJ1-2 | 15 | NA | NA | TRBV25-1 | TGTGCCAGCAGTGAATATATGTCAGGGGCGGATGGCTACACCTTC | CASSEYMSGADGYTF
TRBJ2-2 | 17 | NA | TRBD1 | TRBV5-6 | TGTGCCAGCAGCCCCACAGGGGCCGGAACTAACACCGGGGAGCTGTTTTTT | CASSPTGAGTNTGELFF
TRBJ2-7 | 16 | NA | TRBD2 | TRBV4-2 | TGTGCCAGCAGCCAAGAAGCCGGTCAGGGAGGGTACGAGCAGTACTTC | CASSQEAGQGGYEQYF
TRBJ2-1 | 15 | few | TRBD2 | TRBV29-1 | TGCAGCGCTCGGGGGGGGACGAGCTCCTACAATGAGCAGTTCTTC | CSARGGTSSYNEQFF
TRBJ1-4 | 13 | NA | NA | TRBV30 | TGTGCCTGGGACTCCTCGGGGATCGGAAAACTGTTTTTT | CAWDSSGIGKLFF
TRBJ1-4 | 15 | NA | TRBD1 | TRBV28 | TGTGCCAGCAGTCGAGGGACAGGGCTTTTGAAAAAACTGTTTTTT | CASSRGTGLLKKLFF
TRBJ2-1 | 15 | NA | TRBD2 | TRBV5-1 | TGCGCCAGCAGCTTATATAGCGGGGGGGCGTATGAGCAGTTCTTC | CASSLYSGGAYEQFF
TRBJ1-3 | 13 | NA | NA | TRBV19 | TGTGCCAGTAGTGAAACTCCTGGAAACACCATATATTTT | CASSETPGNTIYF
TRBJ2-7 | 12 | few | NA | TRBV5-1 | TGCGCCAGCAGCTCCCGGGGTTACGAGCAGTACTTC | CASSSRGYEQYF
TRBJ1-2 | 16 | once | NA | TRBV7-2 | TGTGCCAGCAGCTTATCCCTAGACAGAACCTCATATGGCTACACCTTC | CASSLSLDRTSYGYTF
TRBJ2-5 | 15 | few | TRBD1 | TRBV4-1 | TGCGCCAGCAGCCCCGGGACAGGGTGGGGAGAGACCCAGTACTTC | CASSPGTGWGETQYF
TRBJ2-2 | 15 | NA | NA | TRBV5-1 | TGCGCCAGCAGCAGCGGGCCCCCGAACACCGGGGAGCTGTTTTTT | CASSSGPPNTGELFF
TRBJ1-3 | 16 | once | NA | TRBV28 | TGTGCCAGCACCACCGAAGGGGCTTTCTCTGGAAACACCATATATTTT | CASTTEGAFSGNTIYF
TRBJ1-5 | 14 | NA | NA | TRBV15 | TGTGCCACCAGCAGAGAACAGGGCGATCAGCCCCAGCATTTT | CATSREQGDQPQHF
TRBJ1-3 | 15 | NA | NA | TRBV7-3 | TGTGCCAGCAGCCTGGGGGGGGACTGGGGAAACACCATATATTTT | CASSLGGDWGNTIYF
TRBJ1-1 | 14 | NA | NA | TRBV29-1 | TGCAGCGTTGAACCGGATCGGGCAGGGGTTAAGGCTTTCTTT | CSVEPDRAGVKAFF
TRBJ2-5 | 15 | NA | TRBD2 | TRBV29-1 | TGCAGCGCCACTACTAGCGGCGTCCTCCAAGAGACCCAGTACTTC | CSATTSGVLQETQYF
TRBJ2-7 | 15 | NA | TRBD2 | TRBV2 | TGTGCCAGCAGGCTAGCGGGGTACCTCTCCTACGAGCAGTACTTC | CASRLAGYLSYEQYF
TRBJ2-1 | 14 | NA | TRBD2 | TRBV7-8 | TGTGCCAGCAGCCTCGGGACTAGCGGGGGAGGCAAGTTCTTC | CASSLGTSGGGKFF
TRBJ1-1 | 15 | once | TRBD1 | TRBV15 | TGTGCCACCAGCAGAGACATTACAGGGGGCCGTGAAGCTTTCTTT | CATSRDITGGREAFF